The next 5 T cell receptor beta chains were all read from a single sample in a study of cytomegalovirus exposure and HLA in healthy donors. Amplification used 60 Vbeta primers and 13 Jbeta primers. The repertoire was sequenced with immunoSEQ multiplex PCR; TCRdb's copy has only in-frame clones and lacks some. The sample has about 77,000 clones; under 80% are singletons. The sample consisted of PBMCs. Receptor source: a man aged 35 to 55 in good health and CMV-seronegative.

This chain connects TRBV9 to TRBJ2-5, with 8 bases fitting TRBD2. The end of the DNA aligns better with TRBJ2-7, so the J call may be wrong. The CDR3 contains 15 residues. Germline V CDR1 and CDR2: SGDLS, YYNGEE. CDR3 in amino acids: CASSLLAGTAYEQYF. The CDR3, as DNA: TGTGCCAGCAGCCTGCTAGCGGGTACAGCCTACGAGCAGTACTTC.

This clone was counted a few times. This rearrangement joins TRBV28 to TRBJ1-4; 10 positions match TRBD1. J gave up 3 bases and V 6 bases, and 4 bases lay outside the gene matches. The CDR3 has 15 residues. Germline-derived CDR1 and CDR2 are MDHEN and SYDVKM. The CDR3 DNA is TGTGCCAGCAGCCGACAGGGGGCGTCTAATGAAAAACTGTTTTTT. This translates into CASSRQGASNEKLFF.

The chain combines TRBV7-3 with TRBJ2-5; 8 bases are a match to TRBD2. The junction had 6 bases not matched to a gene; V was cut back by 5 bases and J by 1 base. Looked up from germline, CDR1 is SGHTA and CDR2 is FQGTGA. The CDR3 sequence is 15 residues long. CDR3 sequence: CASSLTSGPQETQYF. The CDR3 bases are TGTGCCAGCAGCCTCACTAGCGGACCCCAAGAGACCCAGTACTTC.

The chain has TRBV6-5 and TRBJ2-7, with 7 bases matching TRBD1. With 6 bases clipped from V and 1 base from J, the junction kept 9 bases outside the gene matches. This CDR3 spans 15 amino acids. CDR1 and CDR2 from the germline V gene are MNHEY and SVGAGI. Here the CDR3 DNA reads TGTGCCAGCAGGGAGAGGGAACAGGGGTCCTACGAGCAGTACTTC. It specifies CASREREQGSYEQYF.

This clone was seen just once. The rearrangement joins TRBV6-4 to TRBJ2-3, with D perhaps TRBD2 (6 bases). Germline CDR1 reads MRHNA; CDR2 reads SNTAGT. V was cut by 8 bases and J by 0 bases, with 12 bases left in between. The CDR3 runs to 14 residues. The CDR3 DNA follows: TGTGCCAGCGCCAGCGGGCTGAGCACAGATACGCAGTATTTT. This codes for CASASGLSTDTQYF.